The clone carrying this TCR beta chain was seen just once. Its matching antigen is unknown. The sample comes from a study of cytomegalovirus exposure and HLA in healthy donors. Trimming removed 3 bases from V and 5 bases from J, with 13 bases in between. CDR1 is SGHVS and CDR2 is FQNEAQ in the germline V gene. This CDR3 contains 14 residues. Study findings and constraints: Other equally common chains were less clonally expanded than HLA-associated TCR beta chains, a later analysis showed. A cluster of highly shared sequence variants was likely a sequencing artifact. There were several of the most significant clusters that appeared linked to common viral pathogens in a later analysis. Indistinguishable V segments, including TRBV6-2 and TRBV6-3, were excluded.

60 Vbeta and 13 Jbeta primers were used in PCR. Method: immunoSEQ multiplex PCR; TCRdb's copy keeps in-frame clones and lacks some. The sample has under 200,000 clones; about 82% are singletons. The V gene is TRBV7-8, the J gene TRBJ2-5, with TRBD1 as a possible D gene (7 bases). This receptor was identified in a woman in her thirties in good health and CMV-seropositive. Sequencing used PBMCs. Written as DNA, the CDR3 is TGTGCCAGCAGCTTTAGGACAGGAGGGGAGACCCAGTACTTC. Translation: CASSFRTGGETQYF.